This T cell receptor beta chain was identified during a study of long-term antiretroviral therapy in people with HIV. The CDR3 spans 17 residues. V was trimmed by 3 bases and J by 0 bases, leaving 18 bases between them. From germline, CDR1 is KGHSH and CDR2 LQKENI. Notes on the study in general: Controls had broader CDR3 length ranges than HIV repertoires did. Clones with expansion before ART led the repertoire at all time points.

Samples held 1-10 million cryopreserved PBMC before DNA extraction. Version v3.0 of the immunoSEQ assay was performed at survey level. Sequencing used immunoSEQ multiplex PCR; TCRdb keeps in-frame clones, though not all of them. This table holds about 25,000 clones, 93% found once. Of note for this clone: Its antigen is as yet unknown.

The TCR sequence derives from a woman aged 40 to 55 with HIV. V is TRBV18 and J is TRBJ2-7; the D is unclear. The sequencing used unsorted PBMCs, collected 7.6 years after starting antiretroviral therapy. The CDR3 region is CASSPPIGPVSSYEQYF. The CDR3 nucleotides read TGTGCCAGCTCACCGCCGATTGGACCCGTGAGCTCCTACGAGCAGTACTTC. Full variable domain (outside the CDR3, taken from reference TRBV18 and TRBJ2-7): NAGVMQNPRHLVRRRGQEARLRCSPMKGHSHVYWYRQLPEEGLKFMVYLQKENIIDESGMPKERFSAEFPKEGPSILRIQQVVRGDSAAYFCASSPPIGPVSSYEQYFGPGTRLTVT.